Listed here are 7 T cell receptor beta chains from one sample, sequenced in a study of post-analysis software for immune sequencing data. Unique-molecular-identifier-tagged TCR beta cDNA libraries were used. TCRdb passed the PCR reads through MiXCR, listing each CDR3 protein once. This table has about 540,000 distinct CDR3 sequences, 34% appearing once. Antigens of these TCRs are unknown. The study, taken as a whole, reports: Roughly 5 TRBV segments, TRBV5-6, TRBV5-1 and TRBV20-1 among them, were found more frequent in patients than controls.

What was sequenced was blood. The receptors were gathered from a girl aged 2-17 years with multiple sclerosis.

This clonotype was recorded a few times. The chain couples TRBV20-1 to TRBJ1-6; D ambiguous. From germline, CDR1 is DFQATT and CDR2 SNEGSKA (reference sequence). V was pared by 0 bases and J by 7 bases, with 16 bases between. This CDR3 region has 16 residues. The CDR3 region has the DNA TGCAGTGCTAGAGACAGGCTCCGTGGTGCGAATTCACCCCTCCACTTT. It is translated as CSARDRLRGANSPLHF.

This clonotype came up many times. The V call is TRBV7-3, the J call TRBJ2-3; tentatively, D is TRBD1 (5 bases). This CDR3 region has 14 residues. Germline CDR1 SGHTA, CDR2 FQGTGA. Trimming stripped 5 bases from V and 2 bases from J, with 11 bases between. The CDR3 nucleotides are TGTGCCAGCAGCCCTACAGGCTCCACAGATACGCAGTATTTT. Translated: CASSPTGSTDTQYF.

The gene calls are TRBV11-2 and TRBJ1-1; no reliable D call. Trimming pared 2 bases from V and 4 bases from J, leaving 11 bases between. This CDR3 region has 14 residues. Germline V lookup: CDR1 SGHAT, CDR2 FQNNGV. The CDR3 DNA is TGTGCCAGCAGCTTAAGGCCCCTATTCACTGAAGCTTTCTTT. Its protein product is CASSLRPLFTEAFF. The whole variable domain, filled in from reference TRBV11-2 and TRBJ1-1, reads EAGVAQSPRYKIIEKRQSVAFWCNPISGHATLYWYQQILGQGPKLLIQFQNNGVVDDSQLPKDRFSAERLKGVDSTLKIQPAKLEDSAVYLCASSLRPLFTEAFFGQGTRLTVV.

This clonotype was found a few times. The rearrangement links TRBV6-1 to TRBJ2-7; no clear D. V lost 2 bases and J lost 2, with 13 bases in between. The CDR3 covers 15 residues. Germline CDR1 and CDR2: MNHNS and SASEGT. CDR3 in amino acids: CASSEHKGLPYEQYF. CDR3 sequence (DNA): TGTGCCAGCAGTGAACATAAGGGTCTACCCTACGAGCAGTACTTC.

This clonotype was seen a few times. The chain uses TRBV12-3 or TRBV12-4 and TRBJ2-5; the match to TRBD1 covers 7 bases. This CDR3 comprises 11 residues. J was trimmed by 11 bases and V by 6 bases; bases with no gene match: 6. The CDR3 here is CASSWDSQQYF. The CDR3 region has the DNA TGTGCCAGCAGCTGGGACAGCCAGCAGTACTTC.

This clonotype was observed a few times. J is TRBJ2-3 and V is TRBV10-3; D not certain. Trimming took 4 bases from V and 0 from J, leaving 8 bases between them. Germline lookup yields CDR1 ENHRY and CDR2 SYGVKD. This CDR3 spans 14 amino acids. In DNA form, the CDR3 reads TGTGCCATCAGTGGAATTGACAGCACAGATACGCAGTATTTT. Amino acid sequence: CAISGIDSTDTQYF.

The chain has TRBV6-2 or TRBV6-3 and TRBJ2-7; 8 bases match TRBD2. The CDR3 has 14 residues. Trimming at V came to 0 bases and at J to 3 bases, leaving 1 base not matched to a gene. CDR1 is MNHEY and CDR2 is SVGEGT in the germline V gene. The CDR3 sequence: CASSYSRGDYEQYF. DNA for the CDR3: TGTGCCAGCAGTTACTCGCGGGGGGACTACGAGCAGTACTTC.